These T cell receptor beta chains were read from a single sample in a study of T cells in Graves' hyperthyroidism and ophthalmopathy. Each CDR3 protein gets one entry after TCRdb re-called the multiplex PCR reads with MiXCR. The table includes around 580,000 distinct CDR3 sequences, roughly a sixth detected once. The sample was blood. The receptors derive from a woman aged 18-29 years with Graves' hyperthyroidism. Each CDR3 is given with its conserved first and last residue. The order of the fields is V gene, D gene, J gene, CDR3 length, clone size, CDR3 protein, CDR3 DNA. The D gene is left open where the match is weak. Expanded clones are given a class, and other clones once, few, many or no size at all.

TRBV6-1	.	TRBJ1-2	14	.	CASRPDSLPGGYTF	TGTGCCAGCAGACCGGACAGTCTGCCTGGTGGCTACACCTTC
TRBV10-3	TRBD1	TRBJ1-3	14	.	CATGTGGTGNTIYF	TGTGCCACCGGGACAGGGGGCACTGGAAACACCATATATTTT
TRBV5-4	.	TRBJ2-3	16	.	CASSRRLNSNTDTQYF	TGTGCCAGCAGCCGTAGACTCAATTCTAACACAGATACGCAGTATTTT
TRBV20-1	TRBD2	TRBJ2-3	13	few	CSATSGATDTQYF	TGCAGTGCTACCAGCGGGGCCACAGATACGCAGTATTTT
TRBV9	.	TRBJ1-5	14	.	CASSVGVTDQPQHF	TGTGCCAGCAGCGTAGGGGTGACGGATCAGCCCCAGCATTTT
TRBV28	.	TRBJ2-5	17	many	CASNPTAAKGALETQYF	TGTGCCAGCAACCCCACCGCAGCTAAGGGTGCGTTGGAGACCCAGTACTTC
TRBV29-1	.	TRBJ2-4	12	many	CSVAVAKNIQYF	TGCAGCGTTGCAGTAGCCAAAAACATTCAGTACTTC
TRBV11-1	.	TRBJ1-6	13	.	CASSPEGKSPLHF	TGTGCCAGCAGCCCCGAGGGGAAGTCACCCCTCCACTTT
TRBV18	.	TRBJ2-1	16	few	CASSPPGRGKSGEQFF	TGTGCCAGCTCACCACCGGGCAGGGGCAAATCTGGTGAGCAGTTCTTC
TRBV6-4	.	TRBJ1-2	13	few	CASSERENGGYTF	TGTGCCAGCAGTGAGCGAGAAAATGGCGGCTACACCTTC
TRBV10-2	TRBD1	TRBJ1-2	15	.	CASSPGTGANYGYTF	TGCGCCAGCAGCCCGGGGACAGGAGCTAACTATGGCTACACCTTC
TRBV29-1	.	TRBJ1-1	14	.	CSVERQGPGTEAFF	TGCAGCGTTGAAAGGCAGGGCCCAGGCACTGAGGCTTTCTTT
TRBV20-1	.	TRBJ2-1	13	few	CSARGQVYNEQFF	TGCAGTGCTAGAGGGCAGGTTTACAATGAGCAGTTCTTC
TRBV30	TRBD2	TRBJ2-3	17	.	CPWSGRLAGEGTDTQYF	TGTCCCTGGAGTGGACGACTAGCGGGAGAGGGGACAGATACGCAGTATTTT
TRBV12-3/TRBV12-4	.	TRBJ1-5	13	few	CASSHLLRQPQHF	TGTGCCAGCAGTCACCTTCTTAGGCAGCCCCAGCATTTT
TRBV7-9	.	TRBJ2-7	13	many	CASSLPSRGEQYF	TGTGCCAGCAGCCTCCCCTCCCGGGGCGAGCAGTACTTC
TRBV11-2	TRBD1	TRBJ2-7	15	.	CASTLDRLRQGEQYF	TGTGCCAGCACCTTGGACAGGCTACGTCAAGGAGAGCAGTACTTC
TRBV27	.	TRBJ2-5	12	.	CASSFSDGAAHF	TGTGCCAGCAGTTTTTCGGACGGGGCGGCTCACTTC
TRBV13	.	TRBJ1-3	14	.	CASTNRAAGNTIYF	TGTGCCAGCACGAACAGGGCGGCCGGAAACACCATATATTTT
TRBV20-1	TRBD1	TRBJ1-2	12	many	CSARGTAYGYTF	TGCAGTGCTCGAGGGACAGCTTATGGCTACACCTTC
TRBV6-1	.	TRBJ2-5	14	.	CASSEGAVQETQYF	TGTGCCAGCAGTGAAGGAGCGGTCCAAGAGACCCAGTACTTC
TRBV29-1	TRBD1	TRBJ1-5	12	few	CSAGQANQPQHF	TGCAGCGCCGGACAGGCCAATCAGCCCCAGCATTTT
TRBV29-1	.	TRBJ2-4	14	many	CSAGVSSRGDIQYF	TGCAGCGCAGGGGTGTCTTCCCGGGGGGACATTCAGTACTTC
TRBV5-1	.	TRBJ1-2	14	few	CASSPEDGRDGYTF	TGCGCCAGCAGCCCGGAGGACGGCCGGGATGGCTACACCTTC
TRBV9	.	TRBJ1-1	14	.	CASTSKDMNSEAFF	TGTGCCAGTACCAGCAAAGACATGAACTCTGAAGCTTTCTTT
TRBV24-1	TRBD1	TRBJ2-2	19	many	CATSDFWGQGIGGTGELFF	TGTGCCACCAGTGATTTCTGGGGACAGGGTATAGGAGGGACCGGGGAGCTGTTTTTT
TRBV2	.	TRBJ1-2	14	few	CASSGPPGAFGYTF	TGTGCCAGCAGTGGACCACCGGGGGCGTTCGGCTACACCTTC
TRBV12-3/TRBV12-4	TRBD2	TRBJ2-3	15	many	CASRSAGGRTDTQYF	TGTGCCAGCAGATCCGCGGGGGGTCGCACAGATACGCAGTATTTT
TRBV24-1	.	TRBJ1-2	15	.	CATSDYRDGEDGYTF	TGTGCCACCAGTGATTACCGGGACGGAGAAGATGGCTACACCTTC
TRBV27	TRBD1	TRBJ1-2	16	few	CASSFYGGQAPWGYTF	TGTGCCAGCAGTTTTTACGGGGGACAGGCCCCTTGGGGCTACACCTTC
TRBV29-1	.	TRBJ1-2	11	few	CSARKDYGYTF	TGCAGCGCCCGGAAAGACTATGGCTACACCTTC
TRBV20-1	.	TRBJ1-6	12	few	CSASLSGQPLHF	TGCAGTGCTAGTCTGTCGGGGCAACCCCTCCACTTT
TRBV4-1	.	TRBJ2-3	14	many	CASSQAGNTDTQYF	TGCGCCAGCAGCCAAGCGGGGAACACAGATACGCAGTATTTT
TRBV20-1	.	TRBJ2-5	13	.	CSARDFPQETQYF	TGCAGTGCTAGAGATTTTCCCCAAGAGACCCAGTACTTC
TRBV4-1	.	TRBJ1-1	15	.	CASSQATGSNTEAFF	TGCGCCAGCAGCCAAGCAACAGGGAGCAACACTGAAGCTTTCTTT
TRBV6-1	TRBD2	TRBJ2-7	15	few	CASSDWPTSEYEQYF	TGTGCCAGCAGTGATTGGCCGACTAGCGAATACGAGCAGTACTTC
TRBV7-8	.	TRBJ1-3	15	few	CASSPLGGSGNTIYF	TGTGCCAGCAGCCCGCTGGGAGGATCTGGAAACACCATATATTTT
TRBV7-9	.	TRBJ1-2	16	.	CASSFNLDSPLFGYTF	TGTGCCAGCAGCTTCAACCTGGACAGTCCTTTGTTTGGCTACACCTTC
TRBV29-1	TRBD2	TRBJ2-5	14	many	CSVETSGTQETQYF	TGCAGCGTTGAGACTAGCGGAACCCAAGAGACCCAGTACTTC
TRBV28	.	TRBJ2-7	12	many	CASSPAVYEQYF	TGTGCCAGCAGCCCGGCCGTCTACGAGCAGTACTTC
TRBV2	.	TRBJ2-7	15	many	CASSEMGGRAYEQYF	TGTGCCAGCAGTGAAATGGGGGGAAGAGCCTACGAGCAGTACTTC